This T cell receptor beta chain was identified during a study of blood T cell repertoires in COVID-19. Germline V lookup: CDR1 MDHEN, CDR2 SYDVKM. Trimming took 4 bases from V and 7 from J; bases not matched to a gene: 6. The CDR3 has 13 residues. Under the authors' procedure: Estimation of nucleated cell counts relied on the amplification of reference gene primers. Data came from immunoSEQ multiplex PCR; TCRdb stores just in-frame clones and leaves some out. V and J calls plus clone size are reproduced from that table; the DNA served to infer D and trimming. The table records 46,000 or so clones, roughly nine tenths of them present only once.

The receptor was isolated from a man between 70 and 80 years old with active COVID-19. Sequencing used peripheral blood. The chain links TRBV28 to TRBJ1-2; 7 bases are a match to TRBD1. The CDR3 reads CASSWDSPRGYTF. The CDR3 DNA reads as TGTGCCAGCAGTTGGGACAGCCCCCGTGGCTACACCTTC.